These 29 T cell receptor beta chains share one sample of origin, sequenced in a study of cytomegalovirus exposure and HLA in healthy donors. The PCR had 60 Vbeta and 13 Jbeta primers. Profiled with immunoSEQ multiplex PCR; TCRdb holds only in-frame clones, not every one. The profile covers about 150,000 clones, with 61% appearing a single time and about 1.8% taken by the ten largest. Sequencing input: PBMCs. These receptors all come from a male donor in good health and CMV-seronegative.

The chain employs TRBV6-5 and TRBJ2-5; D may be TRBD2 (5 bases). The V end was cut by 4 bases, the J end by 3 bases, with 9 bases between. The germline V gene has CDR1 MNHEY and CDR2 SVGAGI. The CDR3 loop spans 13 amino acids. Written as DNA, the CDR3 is TGTGCCAGCAGTTGGACTCTAAAAGAGACCCAGTACTTC. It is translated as CASSWTLKETQYF.

CDR3: CASSRGLAGGRTDTQYF. The CDR3 DNA follows: TGCGCCAGCAGCCGAGGACTAGCGGGGGGGAGAACAGATACGCAGTATTTT. This sequence joins TRBV5-1 and TRBJ2-3; 15 bases align to TRBD2. J lost 3 bases, V lost 4 bases, and 6 bases had no gene match. CDR3 length equals 17 residues. Germline CDR1 SGHRS, CDR2 YFSETQ.

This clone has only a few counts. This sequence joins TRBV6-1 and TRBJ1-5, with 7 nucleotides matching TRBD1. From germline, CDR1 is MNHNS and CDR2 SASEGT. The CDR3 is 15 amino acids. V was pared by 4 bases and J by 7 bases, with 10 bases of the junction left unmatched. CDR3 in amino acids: CASSGTGVSWQPQHF. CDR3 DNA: TGTGCCAGCAGTGGAACAGGGGTCTCTTGGCAGCCCCAGCATTTT.

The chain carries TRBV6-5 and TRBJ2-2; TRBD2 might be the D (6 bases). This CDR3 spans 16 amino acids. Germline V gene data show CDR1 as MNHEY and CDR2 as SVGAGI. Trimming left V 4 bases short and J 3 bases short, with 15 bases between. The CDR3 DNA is TGTGCCAGCAGTTCTCGGGGGTTTAGGCACACCGGGGAGCTGTTTTTT. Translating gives CASSSRGFRHTGELFF.

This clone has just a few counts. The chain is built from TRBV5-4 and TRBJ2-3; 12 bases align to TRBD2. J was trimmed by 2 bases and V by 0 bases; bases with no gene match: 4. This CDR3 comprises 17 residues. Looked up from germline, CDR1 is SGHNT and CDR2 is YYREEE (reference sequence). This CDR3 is CASSLGGLAGLTDTQYF. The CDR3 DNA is TGTGCCAGCAGCTTGGGAGGACTAGCGGGGCTCACAGATACGCAGTATTTT.

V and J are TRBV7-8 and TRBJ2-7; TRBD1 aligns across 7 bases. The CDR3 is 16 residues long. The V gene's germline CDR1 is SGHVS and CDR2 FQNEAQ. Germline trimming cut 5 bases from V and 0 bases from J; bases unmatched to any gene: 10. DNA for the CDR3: TGTGCCAGCAGCGACAGCTACAGGGGTAGCTCCTACGAGCAGTACTTC. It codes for CASSDSYRGSSYEQYF.

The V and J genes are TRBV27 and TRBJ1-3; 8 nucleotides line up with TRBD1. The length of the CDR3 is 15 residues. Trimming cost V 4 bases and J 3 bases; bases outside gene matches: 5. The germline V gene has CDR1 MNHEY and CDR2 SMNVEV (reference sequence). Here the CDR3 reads CASSSTGGGGNTIYF. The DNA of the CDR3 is TGTGCCAGCAGTTCAACAGGGGGGGGTGGAAACACCATATATTTT.

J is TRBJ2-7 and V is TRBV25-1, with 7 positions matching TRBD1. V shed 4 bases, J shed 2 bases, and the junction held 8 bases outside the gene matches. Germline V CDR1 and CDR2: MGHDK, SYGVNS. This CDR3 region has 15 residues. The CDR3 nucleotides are TGTGCCAGCAGTGGTGGCCGGGACAGCGCCTACGAGCAGTACTTC. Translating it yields CASSGGRDSAYEQYF.

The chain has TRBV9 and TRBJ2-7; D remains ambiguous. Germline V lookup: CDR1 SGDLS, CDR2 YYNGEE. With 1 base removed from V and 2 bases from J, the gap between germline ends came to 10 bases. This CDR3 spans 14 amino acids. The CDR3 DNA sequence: TGTGCCAGCAGCGTACAGGCAGGTACCTACGAGCAGTACTTC. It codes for CASSVQAGTYEQYF.

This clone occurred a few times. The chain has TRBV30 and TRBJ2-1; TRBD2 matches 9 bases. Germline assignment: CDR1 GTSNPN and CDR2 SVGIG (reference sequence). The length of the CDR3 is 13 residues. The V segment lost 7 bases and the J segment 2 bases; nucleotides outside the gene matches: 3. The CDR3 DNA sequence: TGTGCCTCTAGCGGGGTAACCTACAATGAGCAGTTCTTC. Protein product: CASSGVTYNEQFF.

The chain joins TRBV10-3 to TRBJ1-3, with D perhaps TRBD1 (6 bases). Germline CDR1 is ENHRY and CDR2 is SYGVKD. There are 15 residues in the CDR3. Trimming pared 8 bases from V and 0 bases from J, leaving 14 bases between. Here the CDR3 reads CAIGRQASSGNTIYF. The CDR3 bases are TGTGCCATCGGGCGACAGGCCAGCTCTGGAAACACCATATATTTT.

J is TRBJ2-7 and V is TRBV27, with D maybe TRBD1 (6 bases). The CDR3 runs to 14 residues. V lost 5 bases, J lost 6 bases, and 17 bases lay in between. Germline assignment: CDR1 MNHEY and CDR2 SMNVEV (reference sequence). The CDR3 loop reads CASSPRGRVGEQYF. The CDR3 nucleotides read TGTGCCAGCAGTCCCAGGGGTCGGGTGGGCGAGCAGTACTTC.

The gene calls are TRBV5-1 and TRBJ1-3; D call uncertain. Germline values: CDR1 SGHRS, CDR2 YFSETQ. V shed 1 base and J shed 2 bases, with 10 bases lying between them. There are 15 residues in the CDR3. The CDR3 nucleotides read TGCGCCAGCAGCTTGACCGCGGTCCCTGGAAACACCATATATTTT. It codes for CASSLTAVPGNTIYF.

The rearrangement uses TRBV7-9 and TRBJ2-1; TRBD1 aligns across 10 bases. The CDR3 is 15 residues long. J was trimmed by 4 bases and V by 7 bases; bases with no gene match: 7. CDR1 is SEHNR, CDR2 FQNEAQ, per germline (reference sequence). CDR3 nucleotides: TGTGCCAGCACCCAGGGGACAGGGGTTTACAATGAGCAGTTCTTC. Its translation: CASTQGTGVYNEQFF. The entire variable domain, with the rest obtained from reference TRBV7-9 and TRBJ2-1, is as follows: DTGVSQNPRHKITKRGQNVTFRCDPISEHNRLYWYRQTLGQGPEFLTYFQNEAQLEKSRLLSDRFSAERPKGSFSTLEIQRTEQGDSAMYLCASTQGTGVYNEQFFGPGTRLTVL.

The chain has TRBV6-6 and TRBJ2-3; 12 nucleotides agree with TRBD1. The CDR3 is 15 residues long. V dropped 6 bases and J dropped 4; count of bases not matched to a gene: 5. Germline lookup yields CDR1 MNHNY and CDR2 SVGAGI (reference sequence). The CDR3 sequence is CASSSGQGASDTQYF. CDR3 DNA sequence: TGTGCCAGCAGCTCGGGACAGGGGGCCTCAGATACGCAGTATTTT.

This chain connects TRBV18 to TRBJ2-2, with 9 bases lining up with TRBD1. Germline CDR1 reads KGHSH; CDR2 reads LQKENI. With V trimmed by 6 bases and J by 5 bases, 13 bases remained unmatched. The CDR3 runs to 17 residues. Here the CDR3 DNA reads TGTGCCAGCTCCAGTAACACCGGGACAGGGATAACCGGGGAGCTGTTTTTT. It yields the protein CASSSNTGTGITGELFF. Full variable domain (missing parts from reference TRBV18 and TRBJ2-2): NAGVMQNPRHLVRRRGQEARLRCSPMKGHSHVYWYRQLPEEGLKFMVYLQKENIIDESGMPKERFSAEFPKEGPSILRIQQVVRGDSAAYFCASSSNTGTGITGELFFGEGSRLTVL.

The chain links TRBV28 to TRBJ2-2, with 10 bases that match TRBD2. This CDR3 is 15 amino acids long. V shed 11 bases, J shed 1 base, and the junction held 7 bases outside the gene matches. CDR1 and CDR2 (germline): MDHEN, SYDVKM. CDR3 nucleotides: TGTGCCGGCTCCGTAGCGGGGGGGAACACCGGGGAGCTGTTTTTT. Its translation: CAGSVAGGNTGELFF.

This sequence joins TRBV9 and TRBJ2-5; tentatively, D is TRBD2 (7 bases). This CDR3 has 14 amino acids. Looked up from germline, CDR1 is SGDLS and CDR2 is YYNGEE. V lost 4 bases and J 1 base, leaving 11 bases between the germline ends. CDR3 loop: CASSPRGAQETQYF. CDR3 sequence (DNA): TGTGCCAGCAGCCCTCGGGGGGCCCAAGAGACCCAGTACTTC.

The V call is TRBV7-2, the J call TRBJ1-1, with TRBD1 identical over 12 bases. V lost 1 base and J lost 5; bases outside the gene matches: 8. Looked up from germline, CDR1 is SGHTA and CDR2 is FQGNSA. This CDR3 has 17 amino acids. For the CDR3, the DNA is TGTGCCAGCAGCTTAGTCGGGACAGGGGGCGCCGGTACTGAAGCTTTCTTT. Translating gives CASSLVGTGGAGTEAFF.

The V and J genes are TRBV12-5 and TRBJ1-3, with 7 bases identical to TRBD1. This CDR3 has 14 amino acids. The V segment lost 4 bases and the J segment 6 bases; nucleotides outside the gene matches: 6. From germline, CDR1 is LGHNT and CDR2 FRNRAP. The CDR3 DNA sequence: TGTGCTAGTGGTTCGTGGACAGGCTTAAACACCATATATTTT. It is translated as CASGSWTGLNTIYF. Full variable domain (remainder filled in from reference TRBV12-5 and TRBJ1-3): DARVTQTPRHKVTEMGQEVTMRCQPILGHNTVFWYRQTMMQGLELLAYFRNRAPLDDSGMPKDRFSAEMPDATLATLKIQPSEPRDSAVYFCASGSWTGLNTIYFGEGSWLTVV.

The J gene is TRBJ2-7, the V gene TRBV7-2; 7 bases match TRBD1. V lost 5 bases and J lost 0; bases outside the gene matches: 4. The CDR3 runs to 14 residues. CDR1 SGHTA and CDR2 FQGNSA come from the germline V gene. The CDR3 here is CASSRDSLSYEQYF. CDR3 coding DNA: TGTGCCAGCAGCCGGGACAGTCTCTCCTACGAGCAGTACTTC.

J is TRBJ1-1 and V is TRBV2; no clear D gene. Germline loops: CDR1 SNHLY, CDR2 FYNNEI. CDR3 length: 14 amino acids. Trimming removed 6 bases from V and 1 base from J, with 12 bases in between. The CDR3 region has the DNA TGTGCCAGCAGGTCCTCCGGTGCGAACACTGAAGCTTTCTTT. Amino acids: CASRSSGANTEAFF.

CDR3 in amino acids: CASSFRLRGLNEKLFF. CDR3 DNA sequence: TGTGCCAGCAGTTTCCGGCTCAGGGGGCTGAATGAAAAACTGTTTTTT. This sequence joins TRBV28 and TRBJ1-4; 8 bases align to TRBD1. The CDR3 has 16 amino acids. Germline CDR1 and CDR2: MDHEN and SYDVKM. J lost 5 bases, V lost 3 bases, and 8 bases had no gene match.

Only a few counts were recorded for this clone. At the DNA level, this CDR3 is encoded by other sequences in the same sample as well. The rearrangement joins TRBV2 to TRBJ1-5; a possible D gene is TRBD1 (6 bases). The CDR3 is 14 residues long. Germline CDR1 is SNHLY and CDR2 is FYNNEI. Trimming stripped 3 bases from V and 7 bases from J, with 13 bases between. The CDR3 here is CASSENQGSQPQHF. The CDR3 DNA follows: TGTGCCAGCAGTGAGAATCAGGGGAGCCAGCCCCAGCATTTT.

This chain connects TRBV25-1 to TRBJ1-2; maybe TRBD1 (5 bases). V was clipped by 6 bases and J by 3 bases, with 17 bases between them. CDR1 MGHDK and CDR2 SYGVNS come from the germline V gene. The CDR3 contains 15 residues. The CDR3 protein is CASRSGLRGDYGYTF. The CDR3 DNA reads TGTGCCAGCAGATCGGGACTCCGAGGGGACTATGGCTACACCTTC.

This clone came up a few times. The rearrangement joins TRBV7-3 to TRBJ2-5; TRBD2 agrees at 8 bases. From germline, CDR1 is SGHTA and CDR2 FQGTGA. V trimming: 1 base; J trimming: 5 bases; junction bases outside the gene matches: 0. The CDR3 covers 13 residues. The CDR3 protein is CASSLSGGETQYF. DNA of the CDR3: TGTGCCAGCAGCTTAAGCGGGGGGGAGACCCAGTACTTC.

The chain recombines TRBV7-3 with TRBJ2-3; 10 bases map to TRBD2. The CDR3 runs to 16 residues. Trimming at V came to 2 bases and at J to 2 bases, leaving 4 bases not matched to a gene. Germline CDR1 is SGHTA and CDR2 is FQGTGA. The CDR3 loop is CASSLQTSGLTDTQYF. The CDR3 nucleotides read TGTGCCAGCAGCTTACAGACTAGCGGGCTCACAGATACGCAGTATTTT.

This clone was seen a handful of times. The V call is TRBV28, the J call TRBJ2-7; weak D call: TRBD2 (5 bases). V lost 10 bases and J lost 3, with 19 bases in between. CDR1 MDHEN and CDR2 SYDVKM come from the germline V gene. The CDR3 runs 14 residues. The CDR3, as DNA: TGTGCCACAGGACTGGCAGTCCTATACTACGAGCAGTACTTC. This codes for CATGLAVLYYEQYF.

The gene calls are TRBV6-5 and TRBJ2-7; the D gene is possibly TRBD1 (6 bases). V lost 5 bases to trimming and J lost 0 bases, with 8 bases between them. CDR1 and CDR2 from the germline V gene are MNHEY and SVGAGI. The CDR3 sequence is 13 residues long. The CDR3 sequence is CASSRDISYEQYF. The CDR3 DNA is TGTGCCAGCAGTAGGGACATCTCCTACGAGCAGTACTTC.